A single sample gave rise to the 10 T cell receptor beta chains below, sequenced in a study of cytomegalovirus exposure and HLA in healthy donors. This PCR relied on a set of 60 Vbeta primers and 13 Jbeta primers. TCRdb's copy holds only in-frame clones and misses some; the assay was immunoSEQ multiplex PCR. Of roughly 280,000 clones detected, under 80% appear once; the ten largest clones hold approximately 2.1%. What was sequenced was PBMCs. The source of these receptors is a female donor in good health and CMV-seronegative.

The chain is built from TRBV7-9 and TRBJ1-5; 8 bases agree with TRBD1. J was trimmed by 3 bases and V by 5 bases; bases with no gene match: 6. Per the germline V gene, CDR1 is SEHNR and CDR2 is FQNEAQ (reference sequence). The CDR3 contains 15 residues. The CDR3 loop reads CASSRGQGVNQPQHF. The CDR3 coding sequence is TGTGCCAGCAGCCGCGGACAGGGCGTCAATCAGCCCCAGCATTTT.

V gene TRBV11-2 combines with J gene TRBJ2-7; 11 bases fit TRBD1. V gave up 3 bases and J gave up 1 base; unmatched junction bases: 5. The CDR3 length is 16 residues. The germline V gene has CDR1 SGHAT and CDR2 FQNNGV. CDR3 nucleotides: TGTGCCAGCAGCTTTGGAGGGACAGGGGGTTCCTACGAGCAGTACTTC. Residues: CASSFGGTGGSYEQYF.

This clone has only one observation. The V and J genes are TRBV29-1 and TRBJ2-5; 15 bases align to TRBD2. The CDR3 length is 14 residues. Trimming cost V 6 bases and J 2 bases; bases outside gene matches: 1. Germline CDR1 reads SQVTM; CDR2 reads ANQGSEA. For the CDR3, the DNA is TGCAGCGTCGGACTAGCGGGAGGGCAAGAGACCCAGTACTTC. It yields the protein CSVGLAGGQETQYF.

For the CDR3, the DNA is TGTGCCAGCAGCTTCCGGGAAAATGGCTACACCTTC. Residues: CASSFRENGYTF. The chain combines TRBV7-2 with TRBJ1-2; D is unclear. Germline V gene data show CDR1 as SGHTA and CDR2 as FQGNSA. V dropped 3 bases and J dropped 6 bases, with 8 bases sitting between them. The CDR3 contains 12 residues.

The chain has TRBV28 and TRBJ1-4; TRBD1 aligns across 10 bases. This CDR3 has 12 residues. The junction had 2 bases not matched to a gene; V was cut back by 3 bases and J by 13 bases. Per the germline V gene, CDR1 is MDHEN and CDR2 is SYDVKM. As DNA, the CDR3 is TGTGCCAGCAGTTTGGACAGGGGGGGACTGTTTTTT. Protein sequence: CASSLDRGGLFF.

As concerns this clone: Other DNA sequences from this sample encode an identical CDR3 as well. V and J are TRBV10-2 and TRBJ2-7; TRBD1 is a possible D gene (6 bases). Germline V gene lookup returns CDR1 WSHSY and CDR2 SAAADI. Trimming stripped 8 bases from V and 3 bases from J, with 11 bases between. This CDR3 has 12 amino acids. The CDR3 loop reads CASGRGDYEQYF. In nucleotides, the CDR3 is TGCGCCAGCGGCAGGGGAGACTACGAGCAGTACTTC.

This clone has only one observation. The rearrangement uses TRBV21-1 and TRBJ1-6; the listed D gene, TRBD1, was not tested against the DNA. TRBV21-1 is recorded as a pseudogene. CDR3 length equals 16 residues. For the CDR3, the DNA is TGTGCCAGCAGCAGGGGCGCCTCCTCCTATAATTCACCCCTCCACTTT. This translates into CASSRGASSYNSPLHF.

This chain connects TRBV27 to TRBJ2-7, with 7 bases lining up with TRBD1. This CDR3 comprises 16 residues. Trimming removed 2 bases from V and 0 bases from J; junction bases left unmatched: 7. The germline V gene has CDR1 MNHEY and CDR2 SMNVEV (reference sequence). The CDR3: CASSLKGGQVSYEQYF. The CDR3 DNA reads as TGTGCCAGCAGTTTAAAAGGCGGACAGGTCTCCTACGAGCAGTACTTC.

The CDR3 spells CASSARVDQPQHF. CDR3 DNA: TGTGCCAGCAGTGCCAGGGTTGATCAGCCCCAGCATTTT. This chain joins TRBV6-1 and TRBJ1-5; D may be TRBD1 (5 bases). The V gene's germline CDR1 is MNHNS and CDR2 SASEGT. The CDR3 sequence is 13 residues long. Trimming took off 4 bases at V and 5 bases at J, with 9 bases between the two ends.

Remarks on this clone: The same CDR3 arises from other DNA sequences in this sample as well. J is TRBJ2-4 and V is TRBV7-8; D might be TRBD1 (5 bases). V was shortened by 0 bases and J by 7 bases, with 10 bases between the two germline ends. The CDR3 is made up of 14 amino acids. Germline CDR1 SGHVS, CDR2 FQNEAQ. The CDR3 bases are TGTGCCAGCAGCTTAGCAGGGGCAGGGAACATTCAGTACTTC. Its translation is CASSLAGAGNIQYF. Full variable domain (outside the CDR3, taken from reference TRBV7-8 and TRBJ2-4): GAGVSQSPRYKVAKRGQDVALRCDPISGHVSLFWYQQALGQGPEFLTYFQNEAQLDKSGLPSDRFFAERPEGSVSTLKIQRTQQEDSAVYLCASSLAGAGNIQYFGAGTRLSVL.